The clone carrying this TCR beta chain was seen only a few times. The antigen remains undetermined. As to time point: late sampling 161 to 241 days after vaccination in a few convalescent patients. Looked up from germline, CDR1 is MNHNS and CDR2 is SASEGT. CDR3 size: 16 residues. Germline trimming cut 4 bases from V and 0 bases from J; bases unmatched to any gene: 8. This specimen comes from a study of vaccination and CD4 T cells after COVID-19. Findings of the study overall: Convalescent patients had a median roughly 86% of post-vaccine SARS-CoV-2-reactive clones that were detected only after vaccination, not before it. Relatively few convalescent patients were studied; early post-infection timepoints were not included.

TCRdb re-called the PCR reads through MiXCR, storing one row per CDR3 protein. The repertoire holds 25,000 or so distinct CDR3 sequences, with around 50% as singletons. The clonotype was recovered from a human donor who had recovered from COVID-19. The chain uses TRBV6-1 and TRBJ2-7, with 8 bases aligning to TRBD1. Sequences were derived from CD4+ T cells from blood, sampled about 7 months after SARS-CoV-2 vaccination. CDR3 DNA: TGTGCCAGCAGTGCTATACAGGGGGTTAGCTCCTACGAGCAGTACTTC. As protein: CASSAIQGVSSYEQYF.